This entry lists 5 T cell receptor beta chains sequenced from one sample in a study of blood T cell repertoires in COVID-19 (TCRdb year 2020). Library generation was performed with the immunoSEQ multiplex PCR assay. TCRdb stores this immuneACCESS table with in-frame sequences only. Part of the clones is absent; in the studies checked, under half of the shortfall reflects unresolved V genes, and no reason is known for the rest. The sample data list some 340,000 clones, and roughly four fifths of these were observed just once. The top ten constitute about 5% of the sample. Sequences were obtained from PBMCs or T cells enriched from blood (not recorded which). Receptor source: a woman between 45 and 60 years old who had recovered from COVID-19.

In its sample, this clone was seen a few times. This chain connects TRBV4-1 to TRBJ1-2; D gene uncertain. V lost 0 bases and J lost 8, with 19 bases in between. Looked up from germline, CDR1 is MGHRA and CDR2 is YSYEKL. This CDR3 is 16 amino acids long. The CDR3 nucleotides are TGCGCCAGCAGCCAAGAATCGGGGAGCCTCTCTCGGGGCTACACCTTC. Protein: CASSQESGSLSRGYTF.

The DNA for the CDR3 is TGTGCCAGCAGCGACAGGGTCACAGATACGCAGTATTTT. Amino acids: CASSDRVTDTQYF. The chain uses TRBV2 and TRBJ2-3, with 7 positions matching TRBD1. V lost 6 bases and J lost 2; bases outside the gene matches: 2. The CDR3 length is 13 residues. Germline-derived CDR1 and CDR2 are SNHLY and FYNNEI.

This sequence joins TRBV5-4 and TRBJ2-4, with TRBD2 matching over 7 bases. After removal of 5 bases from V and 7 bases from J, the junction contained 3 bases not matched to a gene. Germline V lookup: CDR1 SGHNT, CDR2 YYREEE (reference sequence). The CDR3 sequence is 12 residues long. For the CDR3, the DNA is TGTGCCAGCAGTTACGGGGGGAACATTCAGTACTTC. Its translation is CASSYGGNIQYF.

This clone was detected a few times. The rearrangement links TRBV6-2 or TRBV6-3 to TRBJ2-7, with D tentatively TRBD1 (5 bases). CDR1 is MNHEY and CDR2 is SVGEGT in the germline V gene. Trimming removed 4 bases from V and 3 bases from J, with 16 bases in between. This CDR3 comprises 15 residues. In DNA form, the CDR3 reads TGTGCCAGCAGTTCCTGGGATAGGGGTGGCTACGAGCAGTACTTC. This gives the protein CASSSWDRGGYEQYF.

CDR3 in DNA: TGTGCCAGCAGGCCCGGGACAGGGGACTATGGCTACACCTTC. Translation: CASRPGTGDYGYTF. The rearrangement links TRBV2 to TRBJ1-2; 10 bases fit TRBD1. The junction had 4 bases not matched to a gene; V was cut back by 6 bases and J by 3 bases. In germline, CDR1 is SNHLY, CDR2 FYNNEI. This CDR3 has 14 amino acids.